Below, 12 T cell receptor beta chains from the same sample are listed, as sequenced in a study of T-cell reconstitution after alpha-beta-depleted transplantation in children. The authors prepared the TCRbeta library with unique molecular identifiers. TCRdb reprocessed the PCR reads with MiXCR, giving one entry per CDR3 protein. The sample has 490,000 or so distinct CDR3 sequences, about 10% seen once. The sample here was PBMCs, taken before TCRalphabeta/CD19-depleted stem cell transplant. These receptors all stem from a child aged 2 to 10 with inherited bone marrow failure, due to receive a stem cell transplant.

Many counts were recorded for this clonotype. The genes are TRBV3-1 and TRBJ1-2; D perhaps matches TRBD1 (5 bases). The germline CDR1 and CDR2 sequences are LGHDT and YNNKEL (reference sequence). V shed 4 bases and J shed 4 bases, with 10 bases lying between them. The CDR3 has 13 amino acids. The CDR3: CASSRRDAYGYTF. CDR3 nucleotide sequence: TGTGCCAGCAGCCGTCGGGACGCCTATGGCTACACCTTC.

This clonotype was observed many times. The rearrangement links TRBV20-1 to TRBJ2-1; no clear D gene. The germline gives CDR1 DFQATT, CDR2 SNEGSKA (reference sequence). The ends were cut back, 0 bases at V and 8 bases at J, with 11 bases in the middle. This CDR3 has 13 residues. CDR3 amino acids: CSARDPRRDEQFF. The CDR3 bases are TGCAGTGCTAGAGATCCGAGGAGAGATGAGCAGTTCTTC.

Of note for this clonotype: An end of the junction does not agree with germline; a read error may underlie this. This chain connects TRBV3-1 to TRBJ2-2; 7 bases map to TRBD2. The germline CDR1 and CDR2 sequences are LGHDT and YNNKEL (reference sequence). This CDR3 is built from 18 residues. CDR3 bases: TGTGCCTGCAGTTCCCGTCCGGCGCGGGAGCAGAACACCGGGGAGCTGTTTTTT. Translated: CACSSRPAREQNTGELFF.

As to this clonotype: A much larger clone lies one base from this, so it may be a read error. This chain links TRBV7-6 with TRBJ2-3, with TRBD1 as a possible D gene (5 bases). This CDR3 region has 15 residues. Germline values: CDR1 SGHVS, CDR2 FNYEAQ. CDR3 protein: CASSSTAKMTDAQYF. The DNA of the CDR3 is TGTGCCAGCAGCTCGACAGCGAAAATGACAGATGCGCAGTATTTT.

This clonotype was counted at least ten times. The V gene is TRBV7-8, the J gene TRBJ2-5; D unresolved. CDR1 is SGHVS and CDR2 is FQNEAQ in the germline V gene. The CDR3 totals 14 residues. V was pared by 2 bases and J by 2 bases, with 9 bases between. The CDR3 DNA reads TGTGCCAGCAGCTTACCAGTAGTACAAGAGACCCAGTACTTC. It encodes CASSLPVVQETQYF.

As to this clonotype: A read error is likely, as this CDR3 ends without the conserved phenylalanine or tryptophan. The gene calls are TRBV28 and TRBJ1-3, with 9 nucleotides matching TRBD1. The germline gives CDR1 MDHEN, CDR2 SYDVKM. The CDR3 covers 13 residues. After removal of 6 bases from V and 6 bases from J, the junction contained 3 bases not matched to a gene. CDR3 bases: TGTGCCAGCAGCTACAGGGGGCCAAACACCATATATTCT. Its translation is CASSYRGPNTIYS.

This clonotype was observed a few times. The gene calls are TRBV6-5 and TRBJ1-4, with a weak D call TRBD1 (6 bases). Trimming pared 4 bases from V and 6 bases from J, leaving 9 bases between. From germline, CDR1 is MNHEY and CDR2 SVGAGI. The CDR3 has 13 amino acids. As DNA, the CDR3 is TGTGCCAGCAGTTCTTACAGGGATGAAAAACTGTTTTTT. Amino acids: CASSSYRDEKLFF.

This clonotype has only a few counts. The CDR3 protein is CASSFPRGELFF. The CDR3 DNA follows: TGTGCCAGCAGTTTTCCGAGAGGGGAGCTGTTTTTT. The chain couples TRBV27 to TRBJ2-2; D is undetermined. V shed 3 bases and J shed 8 bases, with 7 bases lying between them. This CDR3 comprises 12 residues. CDR1 and CDR2 from the germline V gene are MNHEY and SMNVEV (reference sequence).

This clonotype was seen only a few times. The chain employs TRBV12-3 or TRBV12-4 and TRBJ2-7; TRBD1 or TRBD2 may be the D gene (6 bases each). Trimming removed 8 bases at V and 12 bases at J, with 26 bases between. This CDR3 is 14 amino acids long. The CDR3 here is CASGTGAAEGWMYF. CDR3 DNA: TGTGCCAGCGGAACGGGGGCCGCGGAGGGGTGGATGTACTTC.

Details on this clonotype: Possible read error: a much larger clone is one base away. The chain joins TRBV7-6 to TRBJ2-7; D may correspond to TRBD1 or TRBD2 (5 bases each). From germline, CDR1 is SGHVS and CDR2 FNYEAQ. The CDR3 runs to 16 residues. The CDR3 here is CAGSLARTDNSYEQYF. In nucleotides, the CDR3 is TGTGCCGGCAGCTTAGCGAGGACGGACAACTCCTACGAGCAGTACTTC.

This clonotype was picked up many times. J is TRBJ1-4 and V is TRBV20-1; tentative D call: TRBD1 (6 bases). This CDR3 is built from 13 residues. Germline CDR1 is DFQATT and CDR2 is SNEGSKA (reference sequence). Trimming cost V 5 bases and J 6 bases, with 13 bases left between them. CDR3 sequence reads: CSAHRAWDEKLFF. DNA for the CDR3: TGCAGTGCTCACAGGGCCTGGGATGAAAAACTGTTTTTT.

This clonotype was seen many times. V is TRBV20-1 and J is TRBJ1-2, with 7 positions matching TRBD1. Germline V lookup: CDR1 DFQATT, CDR2 SNEGSKA (reference sequence). J gave up 5 bases and V 8 bases, and 8 bases lay outside the gene matches. CDR3 length: 12 residues. The CDR3, as DNA: TGCAGTACTACAGGGGAGGGGTATGGCTACACCTTC. Protein product: CSTTGEGYGYTF.